These 32 T cell receptor beta chains share one sample of origin, sequenced in a study of T-cell reconstitution after alpha-beta-depleted transplantation in children. Preparation of the TCRbeta library used unique molecular identifiers. MiXCR was run by TCRdb on the PCR reads, yielding one entry per CDR3 protein. The sample lists approximately 270,000 distinct CDR3 sequences, about 24% occurring once. Material: PBMCs, mostly from graft donor cells, obtained 360 days after TCRalphabeta/CD19-depleted stem cell transplant. The source is a female patient aged 2-9 years who had a stem cell transplant for congenital amegakaryocytic thrombocytopenia, so the T cells may come from the graft donor.

The chain combines TRBV5-1 with TRBJ1-4; D is unclear. This CDR3 has 15 amino acids. CDR1 and CDR2 from the germline V gene are SGHRS and YFSETQ. The V end was cut by 4 bases, the J end by 8 bases, with 18 bases between. The CDR3 coding sequence is TGCGCCAGCAGCATGGGAACGATGGTTAGCGAAAAACTGTTTTTT. This sequence encodes CASSMGTMVSEKLFF.

The sample holds many counts of this clonotype. The gene calls are TRBV29-1 and TRBJ2-7, with TRBD1 identical over 9 bases. This CDR3 is 13 amino acids long. V gave up 7 bases and J gave up 4 bases; unmatched junction bases: 8. The germline V gene has CDR1 SQVTM and CDR2 ANQGSEA. The CDR3 is CSAKPTGGYEQYF. DNA for the CDR3: TGCAGCGCAAAGCCGACAGGGGGTTACGAGCAGTACTTC.

This clonotype has at least ten counts. The rearrangement joins TRBV24-1 to TRBJ2-7; TRBD1 or TRBD2 may be the D gene (5 bases each). Trimming left V 6 bases short and J 4 bases short, with 9 bases between. This CDR3 is 12 amino acids long. CDR1 is KGHDR, CDR2 SFDVKD, per germline. The CDR3 DNA follows: TGTGCCACCAGTCGATGGGGGTACGAGCAGTACTTC. This sequence encodes CATSRWGYEQYF.

This clonotype showed up many times. The V gene is TRBV20-1, the J gene TRBJ2-7; no reliable D call. Germline V gene data show CDR1 as DFQATT and CDR2 as SNEGSKA (reference sequence). Trimming removed 0 bases from V and 13 bases from J, with 19 bases in between. The CDR3 is 13 amino acids. The CDR3 here is CSARDSRVPSAYF. CDR3 DNA: TGCAGTGCTAGAGATTCCCGGGTTCCTTCGGCTTACTTC.

This clonotype was counted at least ten times. The chain employs TRBV6-2 or TRBV6-3 and TRBJ2-7; weak D call: TRBD2 (5 bases). Trimming took off 2 bases at V and 2 bases at J, with 13 bases between the two ends. Germline V CDR1 and CDR2: MNHEY, SVGEGT. The CDR3 has 15 residues. The CDR3 sequence: CASSYRSGLPYEQYF. CDR3 DNA: TGTGCCAGCAGTTACCGGTCCGGACTTCCCTACGAGCAGTACTTC.

Ten or more counts support this clonotype. The chain links TRBV6-1 to TRBJ1-5; 8 nucleotides agree with TRBD1. The CDR3 consists of 15 residues. Germline loops: CDR1 MNHNS, CDR2 SASEGT. Germline trimming cut 6 bases from V and 5 bases from J; bases unmatched to any gene: 9. The CDR3 coding sequence is TGTGCCAGCAGCAAGACAGGGGCCGATTATCAGCCCCAGCATTTT. This translates into CASSKTGADYQPQHF.

This clonotype was seen more than once but under ten times. The V and J genes are TRBV15 and TRBJ1-3; no clear D gene. The CDR3 runs 13 residues. V was pared by 0 bases and J by 8 bases, with 8 bases between. The germline V gene has CDR1 LNHNV and CDR2 YYDKDF (reference sequence). The CDR3 DNA reads as TGTGCCACCAGCAGAGAGGGCCGGGACACCATATATTTT. Protein product: CATSREGRDTIYF. The complete variable domain, with remaining parts taken from reference TRBV15 and TRBJ1-3, reads DAMVIQNPRYQVTQFGKPVTLSCSQTLNHNVMYWYQQKSSQAPKLLFHYYDKDFNNEADTPDNFQSRRPNTSFCFLDIRSPGLGDTAMYLCATSREGRDTIYFGEGSWLTVV.

This clonotype was found a few times. This chain connects TRBV20-1 to TRBJ2-1, with TRBD2 matching over 7 bases. The germline V gene encodes CDR1 DFQATT and CDR2 SNEGSKA (reference sequence). J gave up 5 bases and V 4 bases, and 2 bases lay outside the gene matches. The CDR3 covers 12 residues. The CDR3 here is CSATSGDNEQFF. The CDR3 DNA sequence: TGCAGTGCTACTAGCGGTGACAATGAGCAGTTCTTC.

This clonotype appeared a few times. The CDR3 coding sequence is TGCAGCGTTGCATCAGGGGGCCTCTCGCATTTT. Translation: CSVASGGLSHF. The chain joins TRBV29-1 to TRBJ1-5; 8 bases align to TRBD1. The CDR3 extends over 11 amino acids. V was pared by 4 bases and J by 15 bases, with 8 bases of the junction left unmatched. CDR1 is SQVTM, CDR2 ANQGSEA, per germline.

This clonotype turned up a few times. The V call is TRBV12-3 or TRBV12-4, the J call TRBJ2-5; 14 positions agree with TRBD2. Germline trimming cut 3 bases from V and 1 base from J; bases unmatched to any gene: 7. The CDR3 is 18 residues long. The CDR3 loop reads CASSFSGTSGSFQETQYF. The CDR3 DNA reads TGTGCCAGCAGTTTTTCAGGGACTAGCGGGAGCTTCCAAGAGACCCAGTACTTC.

The J gene is TRBJ2-1, the V gene TRBV18; 7 nucleotides align to TRBD1. Unmatched junction bases numbered 5, after V lost 3 bases and J lost 6 bases. Germline V lookup: CDR1 KGHSH, CDR2 LQKENI. CDR3 length equals 14 residues. The CDR3 reads CASSPGQWFNEQFF. The DNA of the CDR3 is TGTGCCAGCTCACCGGGACAGTGGTTCAATGAGCAGTTCTTC.

This clonotype was seen more than once but under ten times. The CDR3 region is CASSAPGGNTIYF. The DNA for the CDR3 is TGCGCCAGCAGCGCCCCCGGTGGAAACACCATATATTTT. The rearrangement links TRBV5-1 to TRBJ1-3; no reliable D call. The V end was cut by 4 bases, the J end by 3 bases, with 8 bases between. CDR1 and CDR2 (germline): SGHRS, YFSETQ. The CDR3 consists of 13 residues.

The V call is TRBV12-3 or TRBV12-4, the J call TRBJ2-2; D is possibly TRBD1 (6 bases). The V end lost 7 bases, the J end lost 7 bases, and 19 bases lay between the germline ends. This CDR3 has 15 residues. CDR3 sequence reads: CASTLRQATLGELFF. CDR3 DNA sequence: TGTGCCAGCACCCTTAGACAGGCTACCCTCGGGGAGCTGTTTTTT.

The rearrangement uses TRBV19 and TRBJ1-5; D perhaps matches TRBD1 (5 bases). The CDR3 is 13 amino acids. The V end was cut by 6 bases, the J end by 3 bases, with 9 bases between. CDR1 and CDR2 (germline): LNHDA, SQIVND (reference sequence). The CDR3 DNA follows: TGTGCCAGTAGGGGACCGCTCAATCAGCCCCAGCATTTT. Amino acids: CASRGPLNQPQHF.

The CDR3 protein is CSATSRASTDTQYF. In nucleotides, the CDR3 is TGCAGTGCTACGTCCAGGGCTAGCACAGATACGCAGTATTTT. J is TRBJ2-3 and V is TRBV20-1; the D gene is possibly TRBD1 (5 bases). The CDR3 runs to 14 residues. The germline gives CDR1 DFQATT, CDR2 SNEGSKA (reference sequence). Between the trimmed V and J ends, which lost 4 bases and 0 bases, there was a span of 11 bases.

This clonotype showed up just a few times. J is TRBJ2-7 and V is TRBV6-5, with D hard to call. The CDR3 is made up of 15 amino acids. The germline CDR1 and CDR2 sequences are MNHEY and SVGAGI. V was shortened by 1 base and J by 0 bases, with 10 bases between the two germline ends. The CDR3 nucleotides read TGTGCCAGCAGTTACTTGGTGGGAAGCTCCTACGAGCAGTACTTC. Protein sequence: CASSYLVGSSYEQYF.

V usage is TRBV11-2 and J usage is TRBJ1-1; unclear D gene. The V gene's germline CDR1 is SGHAT and CDR2 FQNNGV. The V end lost 1 base, the J end lost 0 bases, and 18 bases lay between the germline ends. The CDR3 has 18 residues. The CDR3 region is CASSLVHSGRLMNTEAFF. In DNA, the CDR3 is TGTGCCAGCAGCTTAGTTCATTCGGGCAGACTAATGAACACTGAAGCTTTCTTT.

This clonotype was seen a handful of times. The rearrangement joins TRBV10-3 to TRBJ1-6; D uncertain. The germline CDR1 and CDR2 sequences are ENHRY and SYGVKD. CDR3 length: 14 residues. Deletions cut 3 bases from V and 3 bases from J, with 6 bases between. The CDR3 spells CAISERDYNSPLHF. As DNA, the CDR3 is TGTGCCATCAGTGAACGGGACTATAATTCACCCCTCCACTTT.

This clonotype showed up just a few times. This chain joins TRBV5-1 and TRBJ1-1; D gene unclear. V was trimmed by 0 bases and J by 2 bases, leaving 11 bases between them. Looked up from germline, CDR1 is SGHRS and CDR2 is YFSETQ. The CDR3 has 15 residues. Written as DNA, the CDR3 is TGCGCCAGCAGCTTGGTTAGGGCTGCCAACACTGAAGCTTTCTTT. Its protein is CASSLVRAANTEAFF.

The chain links TRBV6-1 to TRBJ2-3; 11 nucleotides match TRBD1. The length of the CDR3 is 16 residues. V lost 5 bases, J lost 3 bases, and 7 bases stayed unmatched. CDR1 is MNHNS, CDR2 SASEGT, per germline. The CDR3: CASSKGQGGRTDTQYF. The CDR3 nucleotides are TGTGCCAGCAGTAAGGGACAGGGGGGGAGGACAGATACGCAGTATTTT.

The table lists this clonotype with many counts. This chain links TRBV19 with TRBJ2-5; the D gene is possibly TRBD1 (5 bases). CDR3 length: 13 residues. CDR1 is LNHDA and CDR2 is SQIVND in the germline V gene (reference sequence). The CDR3 DNA follows: TGTGCGACGACAGAACCTGAACAAGAGACCCAGTACTTC. Protein sequence: CATTEPEQETQYF.

The chain combines TRBV5-1 with TRBJ2-3; TRBD2 matches 10 bases. CDR1 and CDR2 (germline): SGHRS, YFSETQ. CDR3 length: 15 amino acids. The V gene end was trimmed by 0 bases and the J gene end by 5 bases; junction bases not matched to a gene: 3. This CDR3 is CASSLAQRGGDTQYF. CDR3 sequence (DNA): TGCGCCAGCAGCTTGGCCCAGCGGGGGGGAGATACGCAGTATTTT. Full variable domain (outside the CDR3, taken from reference TRBV5-1 and TRBJ2-3): KAGVTQTPRYLIKTRGQQVTLSCSPISGHRSVSWYQQTPGQGLQFLFEYFSETQRNKGNFPGRFSGRQFSNSRSEMNVSTLELGDSALYLCASSLAQRGGDTQYFGPGTRLTVL.

This clonotype has a handful of counts. This chain connects TRBV20-1 to TRBJ2-1, with D possibly TRBD1 on 6 matching bases. Trimming took 5 bases from V and 9 from J, leaving 11 bases between them. The CDR3 has 11 residues. The germline CDR1 and CDR2 sequences are DFQATT and SNEGSKA (reference sequence). The CDR3 region has the DNA TGCAGTGCTGAACAGGGAGCTGAGCAGTTCTTC. As protein: CSAEQGAEQFF.

The chain couples TRBV2 to TRBJ1-3; D possibly corresponds to TRBD1 (6 bases). V was pared by 4 bases and J by 1 base, with 8 bases between. The CDR3 extends over 14 amino acids. Germline assignment: CDR1 SNHLY and CDR2 FYNNEI. Here the CDR3 DNA reads TGTGCCAGCAGTGTTCAGGGGTCTGGAAACACCATATATTTT. Translated, it gives CASSVQGSGNTIYF.

This clonotype has a handful of counts. The chain couples TRBV12-3 or TRBV12-4 to TRBJ2-5; D is ambiguous. The CDR3 is 12 residues long. Deletions cut 0 bases from V and 5 bases from J, with 4 bases between. This chain's CDR3 is CASSLATETQYF. As DNA, the CDR3 is TGTGCCAGCAGTTTAGCCACGGAGACCCAGTACTTC.

The chain joins TRBV11-2 to TRBJ2-3; no clear D gene. Germline V gene lookup returns CDR1 SGHAT and CDR2 FQNNGV. Trimming removed 1 base from V and 0 bases from J, with 5 bases in between. The CDR3 spans 14 residues. In DNA, the CDR3 is TGTGCCAGCAGCTTAGGGTCCAGCACAGATACGCAGTATTTT. It encodes CASSLGSSTDTQYF.

For this clonotype: The junction and the germline gene differ at one end; a read error may be behind it. The gene calls are TRBV12-5 and TRBJ2-3; D is perhaps TRBD2 (6 bases). The CDR3 is 17 residues long. CDR1 and CDR2 from the germline V gene are LGHNT and FRNRAP. The CDR3 loop reads CASALGGAGPTEWLKYF. The CDR3 coding sequence is TGTGCTAGTGCTTTGGGCGGGGCGGGACCCACAGAGTGGCTAAAGTATTTT.

This clonotype occurred a few times. This chain connects TRBV2 to TRBJ2-7; maybe TRBD1 (6 bases). CDR3 length equals 14 residues. V lost 3 bases, J lost 1 base, and 10 bases lay in between. Germline loops: CDR1 SNHLY, CDR2 FYNNEI. The CDR3 nucleotides are TGTGCCAGCAGTGACAACAGGGATTCCTACGAGCAGTACTTC. Its protein product is CASSDNRDSYEQYF.

This clonotype appeared a few times. This chain connects TRBV5-1 to TRBJ2-5; 7 bases are shared with TRBD1. The CDR3 sequence is 14 residues long. J gave up 4 bases and V 4 bases, and 7 bases lay outside the gene matches. Looked up from germline, CDR1 is SGHRS and CDR2 is YFSETQ. The CDR3 DNA reads TGCGCCAGCAGCACAGGGACAGTTGGAGAGACCCAGTACTTC. Amino acids: CASSTGTVGETQYF.

This clonotype was detected only a few times. The chain uses TRBV7-9 and TRBJ2-7; 11 nucleotides agree with TRBD2. This CDR3 contains 15 residues. Germline lookup yields CDR1 SEHNR and CDR2 FQNEAQ (reference sequence). V was clipped by 5 bases and J by 3 bases; unmatched bases: 6. The CDR3 here is CASSQGLAEVYEQYF. Written as DNA, the CDR3 is TGTGCCAGCAGCCAGGGACTAGCGGAAGTCTACGAGCAGTACTTC.

The chain links TRBV6-2 or TRBV6-3 to TRBJ2-1, with a weak D call TRBD2 (6 bases). Per germline, CDR1 MNHEY and CDR2 SVGEGT. The CDR3 runs to 13 residues. Trimming cost V 8 bases and J 7 bases, with 15 bases left between them. For the CDR3, the DNA is TGTGCCAGCGGGACTTCGCTACTAAATGAGCAGTTCTTC. Translated: CASGTSLLNEQFF.

J is TRBJ1-2 and V is TRBV29-1; D gene ambiguous. The CDR3 is 12 amino acids. In germline, CDR1 is SQVTM, CDR2 ANQGSEA. Between the trimmed V and J ends, which lost 7 bases and 5 bases, there was a span of 14 bases. CDR3 sequence (DNA): TGCAGCGCTCCTCTTGGGAGTTATGGCTACACCTTC. Amino acids: CSAPLGSYGYTF.